This is a list of T cell receptor beta chains from one sample in a study of CD8+ T cells in alopecia areata. Assay: immunoSEQ multiplex PCR; the TCRdb copy retains only in-frame clones and omits some. Here the sample spans roughly 250,000 clones, 50% to 75% being singletons. This specimen consisted of CD4+ T cells sorted from blood, obtained at roughly week 53, from a patient treated with tofacitinib. These receptors originate from a human donor with alopecia areata. The CDR3 runs from the conserved cysteine through the conserved F or W. A D gene is named only where the DNA matches it firmly. Clone sizes are given selectively: once, few, many, or a class where the clone is expanded.

J	V	D	size	DNA	CDR3
TRBJ1-6	TRBV7-9	TRBD1	-	TGTGCCAGCGGGACAGAGAAGTCACCCCTCCACTTT	CASGTEKSPLHF
TRBJ2-7	TRBV25-1	-	-	TGTGCCAGCAGTGCCCTGACCTCCTACGAGCAGTACTTC	CASSALTSYEQYF
TRBJ1-6	TRBV6-4	TRBD1	few	TGTGCCAGCAGCTCGACAGGGTTAGGCAATTCACCCCTCCACTTT	CASSSTGLGNSPLHF
TRBJ2-1	TRBV30	TRBD2	-	TGTGCCTGGAGCGTAGCGGGGGGGTACAATGAGCAGTTCTTC	CAWSVAGGYNEQFF
TRBJ2-1	TRBV15	-	few	TGTGCCACCAGCAGAGGGACCACGTACAATGAGCAGTTCTTC	CATSRGTTYNEQFF
TRBJ1-5	TRBV29-1	TRBD1	-	TGCAGCGTCAGACAGGGCGATCAGCCCCAGCATTTT	CSVRQGDQPQHF
TRBJ2-4	TRBV7-9	-	-	TGTGCCAGCAGCCACCGGGACAAAAACATTCAGTACTTC	CASSHRDKNIQYF
TRBJ2-3	TRBV30	TRBD2	-	TGTGCCTATAGCGGGGGCTCTTCTCTGGCAGATACGCAGTATTTT	CAYSGGSSLADTQYF
TRBJ1-1	TRBV30	TRBD1	-	TGTGCCTGGAGAAAGAGGTCAGGGGGAAACCTTAGGGAAGCTTTCTTT	CAWRKRSGGNLREAFF
TRBJ2-7	TRBV7-2	-	-	TGTGCCAGCAGCTTACTCATACCCTACGAGCAGTACTTC	CASSLLIPYEQYF
TRBJ1-1	TRBV7-9	TRBD1	-	TGTGCCAGCAGCTTAACCCCCCGGGCAGGGGGATTGAACACTGAAGCTTTCTTT	CASSLTPRAGGLNTEAFF
TRBJ2-5	TRBV7-2	TRBD2	-	TGTGCCAGCAGCTTATCAGAAGAGGCAAGCGGGGGCCCCGGAGAGACCCAGTACTTC	CASSLSEEASGGPGETQYF
TRBJ1-5	TRBV7-2	TRBD1	few	TGTGCCAGCAGCTTCTTAGGACAGGCCCAGCATTTT	CASSFLGQAQHF
TRBJ2-6	TRBV2	-	-	TGTGCCAGCATCGTAGACAGGAACTCTGGGGCCAACGTCCTGACTTTC	CASIVDRNSGANVLTF
TRBJ2-3	TRBV7-2	-	few	TGTGCCAGCAGCCCGGGTCATGGCACCGTTGATACGCAGTATTTT	CASSPGHGTVDTQYF
TRBJ1-1	TRBV29-1	-	-	TGCAGCGTTGCCCTCGGGCTGAACACTGAAGCTTTCTTT	CSVALGLNTEAFF